The entry below gives a single T cell receptor beta chain sequence along with its context. V gave up 5 bases and J gave up 3 bases, with 13 bases separating them. The V gene's germline CDR1 is LNHDA and CDR2 SQIVND (reference sequence). The CDR3 runs 14 residues. This specimen belongs to a study of shared clonotypes between healthy human individuals. Sequenced by immunoSEQ multiplex PCR; TCRdb stores in-frame clones only, minus some. The data hold 1.6 million or so clones, with roughly 97% observed a single time. This sequence originates from a man between 25 and 39 years old in good health. The sample taken for sequencing was naive CD4+ T cells sorted from blood. This sample's subset: CD45RA+ positively selected. The chain combines TRBV19 with TRBJ2-5; a weak D match, TRBD2 (5 bases). The CDR3 loop reads CASSRLAREETQYF. The CDR3 nucleotides read TGTGCCAGTAGTCGGCTAGCTCGGGAAGAGACCCAGTACTTC.